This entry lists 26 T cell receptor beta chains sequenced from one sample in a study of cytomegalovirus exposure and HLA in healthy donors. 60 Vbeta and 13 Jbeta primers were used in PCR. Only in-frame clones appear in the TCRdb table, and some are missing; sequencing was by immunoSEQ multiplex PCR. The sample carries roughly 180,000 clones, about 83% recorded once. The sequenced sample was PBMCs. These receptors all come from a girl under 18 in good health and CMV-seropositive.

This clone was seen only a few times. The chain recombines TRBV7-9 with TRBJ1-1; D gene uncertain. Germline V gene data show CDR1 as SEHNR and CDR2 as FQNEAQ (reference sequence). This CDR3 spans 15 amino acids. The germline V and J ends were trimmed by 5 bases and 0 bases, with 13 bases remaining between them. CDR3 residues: CASSQLRTLNTEAFF. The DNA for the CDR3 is TGTGCCAGCAGCCAGCTGAGGACTCTGAACACTGAAGCTTTCTTT.

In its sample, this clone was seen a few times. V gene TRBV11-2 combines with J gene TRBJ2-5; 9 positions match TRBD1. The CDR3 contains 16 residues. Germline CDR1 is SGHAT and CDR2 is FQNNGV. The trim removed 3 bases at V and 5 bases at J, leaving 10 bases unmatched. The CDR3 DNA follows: TGTGCCAGCAGCTTGACCCCGGGACAGGGTGGCGAGACCCAGTACTTC. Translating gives CASSLTPGQGGETQYF.

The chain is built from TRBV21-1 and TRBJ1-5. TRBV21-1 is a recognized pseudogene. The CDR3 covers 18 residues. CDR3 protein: CASSKACPQRRKNQPQHF. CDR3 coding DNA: TGTGCCAGCAGCAAAGCGTGTCCCCAAAGGAGGAAAAATCAGCCCCAGCATTTT.

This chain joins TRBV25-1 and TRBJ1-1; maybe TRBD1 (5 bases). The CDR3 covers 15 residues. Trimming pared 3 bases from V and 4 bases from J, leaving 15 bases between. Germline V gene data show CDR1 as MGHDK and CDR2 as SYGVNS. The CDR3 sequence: CASSDQSGSGTEAFF. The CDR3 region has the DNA TGTGCCAGCAGTGACCAATCAGGGTCCGGCACTGAAGCTTTCTTT.

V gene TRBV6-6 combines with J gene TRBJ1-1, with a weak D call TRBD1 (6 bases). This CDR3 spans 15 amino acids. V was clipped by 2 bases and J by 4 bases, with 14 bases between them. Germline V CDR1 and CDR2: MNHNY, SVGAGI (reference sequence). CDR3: CASSYSTGSATEAFF. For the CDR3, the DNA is TGTGCCAGCAGTTACAGCACAGGGTCGGCCACTGAAGCTTTCTTT.

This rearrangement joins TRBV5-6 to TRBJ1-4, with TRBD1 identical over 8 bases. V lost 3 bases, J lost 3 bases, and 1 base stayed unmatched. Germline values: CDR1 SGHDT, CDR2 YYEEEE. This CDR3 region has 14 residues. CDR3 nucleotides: TGTGCCAGCAGCTCCAGGGGGCCTAATGAAAAACTGTTTTTT. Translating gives CASSSRGPNEKLFF. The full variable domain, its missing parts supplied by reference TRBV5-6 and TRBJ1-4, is DAGVTQSPTHLIKTRGQQVTLRCSPKSGHDTVSWYQQALGQGPQFIFQYYEEEERQRGNFPDRFSGHQFPNYSSELNVNALLLGDSALYLCASSSRGPNEKLFFGSGTQLSVL.

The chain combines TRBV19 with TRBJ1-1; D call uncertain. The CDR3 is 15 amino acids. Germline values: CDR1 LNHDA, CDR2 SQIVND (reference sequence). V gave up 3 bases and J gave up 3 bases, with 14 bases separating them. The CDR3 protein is CASSITHSLYTEAFF. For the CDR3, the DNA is TGTGCCAGTAGTATTACGCACAGTCTATACACTGAAGCTTTCTTT.

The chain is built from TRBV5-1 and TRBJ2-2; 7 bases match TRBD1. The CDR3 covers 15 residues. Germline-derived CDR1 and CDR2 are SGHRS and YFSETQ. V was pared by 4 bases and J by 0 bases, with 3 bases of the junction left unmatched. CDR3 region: CASSRDRSNTGELFF. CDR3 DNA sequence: TGCGCCAGCAGCCGGGACAGATCGAACACCGGGGAGCTGTTTTTT.

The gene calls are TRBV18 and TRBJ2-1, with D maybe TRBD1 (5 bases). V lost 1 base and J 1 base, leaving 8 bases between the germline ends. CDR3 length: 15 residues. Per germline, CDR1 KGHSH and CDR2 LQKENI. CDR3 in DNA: TGTGCCAGCTCACCACGACAGAGTTCCTACAATGAGCAGTTCTTC. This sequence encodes CASSPRQSSYNEQFF.

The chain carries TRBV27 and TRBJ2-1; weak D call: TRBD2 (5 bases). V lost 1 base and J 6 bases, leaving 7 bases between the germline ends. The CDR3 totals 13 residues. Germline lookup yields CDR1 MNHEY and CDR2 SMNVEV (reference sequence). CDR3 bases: TGTGCCAGCAGTTTATTGGGAGCCAATGAGCAGTTCTTC. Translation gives CASSLLGANEQFF.

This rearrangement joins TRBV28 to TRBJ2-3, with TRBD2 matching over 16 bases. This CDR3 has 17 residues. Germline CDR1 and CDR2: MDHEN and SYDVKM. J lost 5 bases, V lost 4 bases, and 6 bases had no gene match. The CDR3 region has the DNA TGTGCCAGCAGTTCCGGGACTAGCGGGGGGGCCGAAGATACGCAGTATTTT. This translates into CASSSGTSGGAEDTQYF.

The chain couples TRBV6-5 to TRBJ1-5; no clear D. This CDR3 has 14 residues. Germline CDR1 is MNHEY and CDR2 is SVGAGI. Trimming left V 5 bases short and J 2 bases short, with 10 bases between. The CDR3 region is CASSLPGGNQPQHF. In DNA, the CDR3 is TGTGCCAGCAGTCTGCCCGGGGGCAATCAGCCCCAGCATTTT.

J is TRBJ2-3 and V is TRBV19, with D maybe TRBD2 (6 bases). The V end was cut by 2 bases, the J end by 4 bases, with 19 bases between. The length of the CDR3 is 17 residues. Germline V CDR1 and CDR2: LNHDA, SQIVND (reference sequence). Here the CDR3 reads CASSIPEGRWIADTQYF. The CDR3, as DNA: TGTGCCAGTAGTATACCGGAGGGAAGGTGGATCGCAGATACGCAGTATTTT.

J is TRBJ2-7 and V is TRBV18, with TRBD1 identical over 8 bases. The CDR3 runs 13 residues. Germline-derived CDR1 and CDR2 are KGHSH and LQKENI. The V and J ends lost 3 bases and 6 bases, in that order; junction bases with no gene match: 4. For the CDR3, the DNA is TGTGCCAGCTCACCGGGACAGGACCGCGAGCAGTACTTC. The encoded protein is CASSPGQDREQYF.

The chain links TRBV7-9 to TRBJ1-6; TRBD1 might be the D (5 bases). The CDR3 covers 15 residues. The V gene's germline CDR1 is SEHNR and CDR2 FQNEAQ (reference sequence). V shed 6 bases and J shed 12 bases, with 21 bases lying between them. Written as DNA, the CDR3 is TGTGCCAGCAGGCGGGACGGCTCAATTTTGGGACCCCTCCACTTT. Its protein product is CASRRDGSILGPLHF. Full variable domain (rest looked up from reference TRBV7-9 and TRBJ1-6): DTGVSQNPRHKITKRGQNVTFRCDPISEHNRLYWYRQTLGQGPEFLTYFQNEAQLEKSRLLSDRFSAERPKGSFSTLEIQRTEQGDSAMYLCASRRDGSILGPLHFGNGTRLTVT.

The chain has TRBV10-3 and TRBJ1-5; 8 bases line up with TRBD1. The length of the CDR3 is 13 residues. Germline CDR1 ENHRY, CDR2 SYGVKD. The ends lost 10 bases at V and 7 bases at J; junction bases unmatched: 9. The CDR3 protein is CATAQGARQPQHF. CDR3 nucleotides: TGTGCCACAGCTCAGGGGGCGAGGCAGCCCCAGCATTTT.

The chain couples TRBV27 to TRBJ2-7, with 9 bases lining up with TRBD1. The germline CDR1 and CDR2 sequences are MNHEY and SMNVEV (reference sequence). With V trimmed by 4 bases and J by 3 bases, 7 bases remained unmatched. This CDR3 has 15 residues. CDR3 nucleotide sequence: TGTGCCAGCAGTTCCCCCGGGACAGGGCACTACGAGCAGTACTTC. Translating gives CASSSPGTGHYEQYF.

CDR3 residues: CATSREGRGTEAFF. Written as DNA, the CDR3 is TGTGCCACCAGCAGAGAGGGGAGGGGCACTGAAGCTTTCTTT. The chain recombines TRBV15 with TRBJ1-1; maybe TRBD1 (5 bases). CDR1 LNHNV and CDR2 YYDKDF come from the germline V gene (reference sequence). V lost 0 bases, J lost 4 bases, and 9 bases lay in between. The CDR3 covers 14 residues.

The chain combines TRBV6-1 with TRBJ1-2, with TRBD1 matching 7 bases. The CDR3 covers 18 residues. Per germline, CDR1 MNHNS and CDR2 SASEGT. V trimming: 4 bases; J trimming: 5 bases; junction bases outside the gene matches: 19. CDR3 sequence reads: CASSALDRIVIIPYGYTF. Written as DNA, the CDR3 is TGTGCCAGCAGTGCACTGGACAGGATTGTAATTATCCCTTATGGCTACACCTTC.

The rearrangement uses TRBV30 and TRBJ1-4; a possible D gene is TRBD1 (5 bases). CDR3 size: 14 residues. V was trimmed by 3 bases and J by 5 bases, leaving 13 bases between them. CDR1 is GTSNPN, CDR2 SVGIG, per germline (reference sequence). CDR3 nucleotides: TGTGCCTGGAGGGCGGGCGGGGGGAATGAAAAACTGTTTTTT. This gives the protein CAWRAGGGNEKLFF.

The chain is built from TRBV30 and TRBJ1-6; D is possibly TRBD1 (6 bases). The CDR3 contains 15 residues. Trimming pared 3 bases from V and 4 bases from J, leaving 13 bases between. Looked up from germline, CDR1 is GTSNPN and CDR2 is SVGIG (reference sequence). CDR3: CAWRRPGDYNSPLHF. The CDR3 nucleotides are TGTGCCTGGAGAAGGCCAGGGGATTATAATTCACCCCTCCACTTT. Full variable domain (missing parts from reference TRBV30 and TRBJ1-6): SQTIHQWPATLVQPVGSPLSLECTVEGTSNPNLYWYRQAAGRGLQLLFYSVGIGQISSEVPQNLSASRPQDRQFILSSKKLLLSDSGFYLCAWRRPGDYNSPLHFGNGTRLTVT.

The CDR3 loop reads CASSDGQGASDTQYF. CDR3 sequence (DNA): TGTGCCAGCAGTGACGGACAGGGGGCATCAGATACGCAGTATTTT. This chain links TRBV6-4 with TRBJ2-3, with 11 bases aligning to TRBD1. CDR1 MRHNA and CDR2 SNTAGT come from the germline V gene. CDR3 size: 15 residues. V lost 2 bases and J lost 4; bases outside the gene matches: 2.

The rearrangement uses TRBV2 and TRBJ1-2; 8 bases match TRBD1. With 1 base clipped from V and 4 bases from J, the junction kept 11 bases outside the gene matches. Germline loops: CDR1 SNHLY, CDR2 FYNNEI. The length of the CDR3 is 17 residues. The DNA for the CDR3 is TGTGCCAGCAGTGAAGGTCAGGGGGCACCTTTGGGCTATGGCTACACCTTC. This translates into CASSEGQGAPLGYGYTF.

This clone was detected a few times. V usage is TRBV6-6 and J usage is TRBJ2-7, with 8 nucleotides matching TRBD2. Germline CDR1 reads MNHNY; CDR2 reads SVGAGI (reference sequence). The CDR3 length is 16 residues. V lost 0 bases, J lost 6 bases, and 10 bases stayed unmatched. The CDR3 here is CASSYSKISGGPEQYF. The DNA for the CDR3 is TGTGCCAGCAGTTACTCGAAGATTTCGGGGGGGCCCGAGCAGTACTTC.

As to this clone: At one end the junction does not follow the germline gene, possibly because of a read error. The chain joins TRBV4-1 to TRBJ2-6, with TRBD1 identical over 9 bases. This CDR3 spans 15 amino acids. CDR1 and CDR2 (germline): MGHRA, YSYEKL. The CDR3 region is CASSQPRQGGNVLTF. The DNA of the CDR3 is TGCGCCAGCAGCCAACCACGACAGGGGGGCAACGTCCTGACTTTC.

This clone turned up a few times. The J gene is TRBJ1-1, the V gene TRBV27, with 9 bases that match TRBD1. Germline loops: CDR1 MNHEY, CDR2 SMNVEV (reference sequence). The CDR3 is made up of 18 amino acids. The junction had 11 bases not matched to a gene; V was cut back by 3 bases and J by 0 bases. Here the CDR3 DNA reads TGTGCCAGCAGTTTTTTCCGGGACAGGGAGTGCATGAACACTGAAGCTTTCTTT. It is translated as CASSFFRDRECMNTEAFF.